This TCR beta chain was sequenced during a study of blood T cell repertoires in COVID-19. Background on the study: Material from acute and convalescent COVID-19 was sourced from the United States, Italy and Spain.

TCRdb's copy holds only in-frame clones and misses some; the assay was immunoSEQ multiplex PCR. The data hold around 200,000 clones, with around nine tenths observed a single time. In its sample, this clone was seen once. The CDR3 totals 16 residues. CDR1 is SGHDN, CDR2 FVKESK, per germline. The V and J ends lost 4 bases and 7 bases, in that order; junction bases with no gene match: 13. This sequence originates from a young man with acute or convalescent COVID-19. The chain has TRBV14 and TRBJ1-2, with TRBD1 identical over 9 bases. Input material: peripheral blood. The CDR3 nucleotides read TGTGCCAGCAGCCCTTTCCGGACAGGGGCCGGGGGTGGCTACACCTTC. It codes for CASSPFRTGAGGGYTF.